This T cell receptor (beta chain) was sequenced for a study of human T cells and chemical hapten exposure. Study as a whole: The scalp of each patient received a weekly diphenylcyclopropenone dose for the full roughly 23-week study.

The library put unique molecular identifiers onto individual cDNA molecules. TCRdb reanalysed the RACE reads using MiXCR and keeps one entry per CDR3 protein. Altogether about 84,000 distinct CDR3 sequences are present, 10% being singletons, with the ten largest covering 4.5% to 5%. Germline V gene lookup returns CDR1 SGHRS and CDR2 YFSETQ. Trimming stripped 5 bases from V and 3 bases from J, with 11 bases between. This CDR3 has 13 residues. This sample's time point: patch test 2, 6 weeks after DPC sensitization. Treatment of the sample: therapeutic diphenylcyclopropenone sensitization with weekly scalp DPC. This clonotype has a count of ten or more. Its antigen remains unidentified. Overall study findings and caveats: Sensitization with DPC brought no change to TCRs above 1 in 1000 in frequency.

V usage is TRBV5-1 and J usage is TRBJ2-5; tentatively, D is TRBD1 (6 bases). This sample comprised whole blood, obtained in connection with sensitization to the hapten diphenylcyclopropenone (DPC). The receptor's source is a woman aged 45-59 years with alopecia areata. Some clones in this sample may be carry-over from other donors' samples. The CDR3 loop is CASRDSPEETQYF. CDR3 in DNA: TGCGCCAGCAGGGACAGCCCTGAAGAGACCCAGTACTTC.